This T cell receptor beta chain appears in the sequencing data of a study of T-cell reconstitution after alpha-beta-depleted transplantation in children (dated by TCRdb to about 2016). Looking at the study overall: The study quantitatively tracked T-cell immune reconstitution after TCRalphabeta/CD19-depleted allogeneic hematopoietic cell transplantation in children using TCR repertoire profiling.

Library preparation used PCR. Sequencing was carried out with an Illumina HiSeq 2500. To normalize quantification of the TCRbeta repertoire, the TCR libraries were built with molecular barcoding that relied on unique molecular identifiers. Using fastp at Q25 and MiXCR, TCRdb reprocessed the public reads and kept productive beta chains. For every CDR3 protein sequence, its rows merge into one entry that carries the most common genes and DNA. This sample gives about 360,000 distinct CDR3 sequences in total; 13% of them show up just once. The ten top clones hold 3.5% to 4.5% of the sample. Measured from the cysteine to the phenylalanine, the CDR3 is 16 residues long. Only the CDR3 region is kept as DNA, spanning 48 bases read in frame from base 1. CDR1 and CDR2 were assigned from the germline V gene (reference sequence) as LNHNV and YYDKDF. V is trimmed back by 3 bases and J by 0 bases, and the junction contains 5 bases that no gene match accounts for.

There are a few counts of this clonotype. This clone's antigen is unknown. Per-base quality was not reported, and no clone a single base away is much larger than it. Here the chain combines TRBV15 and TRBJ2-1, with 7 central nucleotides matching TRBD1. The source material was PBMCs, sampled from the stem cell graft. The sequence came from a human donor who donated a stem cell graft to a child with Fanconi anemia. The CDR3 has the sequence CATSRDSGGSYNEQFF. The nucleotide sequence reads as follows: TGTGCCACCAGCAGGGATTCAGGGGGCTCCTACAATGAGCAGTTCTTC.